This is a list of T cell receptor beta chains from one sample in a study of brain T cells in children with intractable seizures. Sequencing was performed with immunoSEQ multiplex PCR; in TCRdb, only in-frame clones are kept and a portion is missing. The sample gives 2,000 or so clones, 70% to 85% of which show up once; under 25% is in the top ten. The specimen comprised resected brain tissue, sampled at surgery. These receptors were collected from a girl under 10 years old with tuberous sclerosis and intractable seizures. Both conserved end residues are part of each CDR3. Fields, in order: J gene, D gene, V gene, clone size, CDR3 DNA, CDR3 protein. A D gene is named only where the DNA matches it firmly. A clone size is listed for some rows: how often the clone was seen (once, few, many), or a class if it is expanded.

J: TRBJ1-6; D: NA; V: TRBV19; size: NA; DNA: TGTGCCAGTAGTATCCAGACGACCTATAATTCACCCCTCCACTTT; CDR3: CASSIQTTYNSPLHF
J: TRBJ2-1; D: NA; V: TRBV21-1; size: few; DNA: TGTGCCAGCAGCAAAGGAAACAGGGGGAATGAGCAGTTCTTC; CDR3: CASSKGNRGNEQFF
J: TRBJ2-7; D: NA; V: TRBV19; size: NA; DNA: TGTGCCAGTAGTACGACAGGTTCCTCCTACGAGCAGTACTTC; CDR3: CASSTTGSSYEQYF
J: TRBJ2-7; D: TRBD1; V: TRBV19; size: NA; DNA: TGTGCCAGTAGTATCGGAGGACAGGGTATCCCCTACGAGCAGTACTTC; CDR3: CASSIGGQGIPYEQYF
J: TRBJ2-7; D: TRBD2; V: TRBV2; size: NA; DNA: TGTGCCAGCAGATCCCCGACTAGCGGGGGATCGTACGAGCAGTACTTC; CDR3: CASRSPTSGGSYEQYF
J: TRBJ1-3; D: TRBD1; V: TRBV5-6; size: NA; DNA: TGTGCCAGCAGCTGGGGCGGACAGGGAGGAAGAAACACCATATATTTT; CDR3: CASSWGGQGGRNTIYF
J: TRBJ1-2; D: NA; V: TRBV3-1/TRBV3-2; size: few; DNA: TGTGCCAGCAGCCAACCCCCCGCGGACTATGGCTACACCTTC; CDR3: CASSQPPADYGYTF
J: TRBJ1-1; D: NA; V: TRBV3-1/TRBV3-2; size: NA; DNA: TGTGCCAGCAGCCAAGTATCCCGGACTGAAGCTTTCTTT; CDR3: CASSQVSRTEAFF
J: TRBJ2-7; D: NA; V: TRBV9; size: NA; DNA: TGTGCCAGCAGCGTAGAGCAGGGAAGAAACAGCGAGCAGTACTTC; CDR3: CASSVEQGRNSEQYF
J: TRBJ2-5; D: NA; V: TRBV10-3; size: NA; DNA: TGTGCCATCAGTGAGACGGGGGTGGAGACCCAGTACTTC; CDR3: CAISETGVETQYF
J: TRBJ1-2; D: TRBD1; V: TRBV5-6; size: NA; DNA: TGTGCCAGCAGCTCCGGGACAGGGGGCTATGGCTACACCTTC; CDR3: CASSSGTGGYGYTF
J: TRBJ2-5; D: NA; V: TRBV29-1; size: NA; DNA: TGCAGCGTTTCCCAGGGGGGCCAAGAGACCCAGTACTTC; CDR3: CSVSQGGQETQYF
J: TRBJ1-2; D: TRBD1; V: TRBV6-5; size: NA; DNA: TGTGCCAGCAAAGCGACAGGGCCGTATGGCTACACCTTC; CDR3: CASKATGPYGYTF
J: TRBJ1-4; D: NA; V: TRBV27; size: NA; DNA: TGTGCCAGCAGTTTGGACCTGGGGTCTAATGAAAAACTGTTTTTT; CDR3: CASSLDLGSNEKLFF
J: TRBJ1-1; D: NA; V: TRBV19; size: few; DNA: TGTGCCAGCGTCTCCTTGGAGAACACTGAAGCTTTCTTT; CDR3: CASVSLENTEAFF
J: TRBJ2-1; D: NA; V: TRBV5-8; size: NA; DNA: TGTGCCAGCAGCTTCGGGCTCGCATTGGGGAATGAGCAGTTCTTC; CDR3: CASSFGLALGNEQFF
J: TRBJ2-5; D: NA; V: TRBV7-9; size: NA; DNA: TGTGCCAGCAGCGATAGGGACCAAGAGACCCAGTACTTC; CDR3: CASSDRDQETQYF
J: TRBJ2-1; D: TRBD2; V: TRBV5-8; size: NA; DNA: TGTGCCAGCAGCTTCGGACTAGCGGGGGGGGATGAGCAGTTCTTC; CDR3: CASSFGLAGGDEQFF
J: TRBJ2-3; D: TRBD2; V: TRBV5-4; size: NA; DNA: TGTGCCAGCAGCCAGACTAGCGGGGCCGGCACAGATACGCAGTATTTT; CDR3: CASSQTSGAGTDTQYF
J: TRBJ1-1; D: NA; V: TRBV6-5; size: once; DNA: TGTGCCACCCCAAGAGGGGACGTAAACACTGAAGCTTTCTTT; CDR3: CATPRGDVNTEAFF
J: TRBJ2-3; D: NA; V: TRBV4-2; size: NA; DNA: TGTGCCAGCAGCCAGAGTCGGGACTTCGGCACAGATACGCAGTATTTT; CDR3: CASSQSRDFGTDTQYF
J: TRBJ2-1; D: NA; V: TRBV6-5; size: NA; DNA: TGTGCCAGCAGCGCGGGCGGCGGAATAAACAATGAGCAGTTCTTC; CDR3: CASSAGGGINNEQFF
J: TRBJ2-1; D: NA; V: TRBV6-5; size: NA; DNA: TGTGCCAGCTCCCAAAGGGAAGCCTACAATGAGCAGTTCTTC; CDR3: CASSQREAYNEQFF
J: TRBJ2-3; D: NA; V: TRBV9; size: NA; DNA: TGTGCCAGCAGCGGACATCAAAGTAGCACAGATACGCAGTATTTT; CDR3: CASSGHQSSTDTQYF
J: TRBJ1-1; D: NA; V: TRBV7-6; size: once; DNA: TGTGCCAGCAGCCCCTCCGGCCAGGCTTCGAATGAAGCTTTCTTT; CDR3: CASSPSGQASNEAFF